This paragraph covers one TCR beta chain sequence. The sample belongs to a study of control samples from healthy donors and cancer patients. Germline V gene sequence: CDR1 MNHEY, CDR2 SVGAGI. Trimming shortened V by 6 bases and J by 6 bases, and 12 bases separated the two germline ends. CDR3 size: 13 residues. The repertoire was sequenced with immunoSEQ multiplex PCR; TCRdb's copy has only in-frame clones and lacks some. Of over 45,000 clones detected, 85% to 95% appear once; the ten largest clones hold roughly 0.8%. The V and J genes are TRBV6-5 and TRBJ1-5; D is possibly TRBD1 (5 bases). The sequenced sample was PBMCs. The source of this sequence is a man aged 30-40 years with colorectal cancer. The CDR3 reads CASSPFGGQPQHF. For the CDR3, the DNA is TGTGCCAGCAGCCCCTTTGGGGGTCAGCCCCAGCATTTT.